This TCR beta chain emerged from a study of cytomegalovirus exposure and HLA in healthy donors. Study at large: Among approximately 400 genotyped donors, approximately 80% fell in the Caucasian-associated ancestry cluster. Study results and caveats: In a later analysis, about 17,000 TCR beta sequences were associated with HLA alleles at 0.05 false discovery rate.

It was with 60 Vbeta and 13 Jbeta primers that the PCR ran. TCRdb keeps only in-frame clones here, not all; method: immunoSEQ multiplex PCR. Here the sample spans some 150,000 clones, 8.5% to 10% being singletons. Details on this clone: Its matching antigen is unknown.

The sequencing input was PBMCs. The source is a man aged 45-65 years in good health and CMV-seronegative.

The CDR3 nucleotides read TGTGCCATCCGGGGGGGCCTCGCCTACAATGAGCAGTTCTTC. Translated: CAIRGGLAYNEQFF. The V gene is TRBV7-9, the J gene TRBJ2-1, with 8 positions matching TRBD2. This CDR3 region has 14 residues. The ends lost 10 bases at V and 2 bases at J; junction bases unmatched: 7. Per the germline V gene, CDR1 is SEHNR and CDR2 is FQNEAQ (reference sequence).